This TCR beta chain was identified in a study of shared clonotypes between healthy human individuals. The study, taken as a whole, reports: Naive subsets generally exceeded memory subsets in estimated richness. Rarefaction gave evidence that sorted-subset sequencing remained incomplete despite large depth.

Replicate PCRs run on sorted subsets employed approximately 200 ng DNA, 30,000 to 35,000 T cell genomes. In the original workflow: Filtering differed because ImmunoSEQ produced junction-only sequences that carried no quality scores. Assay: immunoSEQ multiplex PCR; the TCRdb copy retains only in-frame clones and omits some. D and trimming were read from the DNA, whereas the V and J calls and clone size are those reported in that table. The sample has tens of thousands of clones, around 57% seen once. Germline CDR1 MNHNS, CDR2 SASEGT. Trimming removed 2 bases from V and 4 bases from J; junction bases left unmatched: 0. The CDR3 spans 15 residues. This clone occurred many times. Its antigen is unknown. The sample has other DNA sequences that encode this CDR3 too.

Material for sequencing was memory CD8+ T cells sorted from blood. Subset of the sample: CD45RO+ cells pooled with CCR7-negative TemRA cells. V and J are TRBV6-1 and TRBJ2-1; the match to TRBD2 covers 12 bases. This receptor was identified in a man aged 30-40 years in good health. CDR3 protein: CASSELAGGYNEQFF. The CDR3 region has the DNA TGTGCCAGCAGTGAACTAGCGGGAGGGTACAATGAGCAGTTCTTC.